This TCR beta chain was sequenced for a study of CD8 T cells in Susac syndrome. The ends lost 7 bases at V and 5 bases at J; junction bases unmatched: 5. Germline V gives CDR1 GTSNPN, CDR2 SVGIG (reference sequence). The CDR3 totals 12 residues. TEMRA cells were FACS-enriched, and CD8+ and CD4+ T cells were isolated negatively. RNA in amounts of 0.5 to 1 ug was reverse transcribed with random hexamers. TCRdb fed the immunoSEQ multiplex PCR reads into MiXCR, producing one record per CDR3 protein. The top ten clones hold around 0.14% of a sample with 150,000 to 200,000 distinct CDR3 sequences, about 95% of them seen once.

The sequenced sample was CD4+ T cells from PBMCs. The receptor's source is a human donor in good health. The rearrangement joins TRBV30 to TRBJ2-5; TRBD1 matches at 9 bases. The CDR3 region is CASQGARETQYF. CDR3 coding DNA: TGTGCCTCACAGGGGGCTCGGGAGACCCAGTACTTC.